This entry lists 18 T cell receptor beta chains sequenced from one sample in a study of T cell responses to AZD1222 COVID-19 vaccine. The protocol was immunoSEQ multiplex PCR, while the TCRdb copy is restricted to in-frame clones and leaves out a portion. The repertoire holds 90,000 to 120,000 clones, with 80% to 90% as singletons. Material: peripheral blood, obtained on day 0 of AZD1222 vaccination. The receptors shown here come from an adult in good health.

V gene TRBV18 combines with J gene TRBJ1-4; no definite D call. Germline-derived CDR1 and CDR2 are KGHSH and LQKENI. Trimming removed 6 bases at V and 5 bases at J, with 10 bases between. The CDR3 is 13 amino acids. The CDR3 DNA reads as TGTGCCAGCTCCCCGGGGAGAAATGAAAAACTGTTTTTT. Its protein is CASSPGRNEKLFF.

Only one count was recorded for this clone. The genes are TRBV5-4 and TRBJ2-6, with TRBD2 matching 10 bases. V lost 3 bases and J lost 2; bases outside the gene matches: 8. The V gene's germline CDR1 is SGHNT and CDR2 YYREEE (reference sequence). The CDR3 is made up of 18 amino acids. The CDR3 spells CASSSYWLAGAGANVLTF. The CDR3, as DNA: TGTGCCAGCAGCTCCTATTGGCTAGCGGGAGCTGGGGCCAACGTCCTGACTTTC.

The chain links TRBV27 to TRBJ2-6; 10 bases are a match to TRBD2. CDR3 length equals 15 residues. J gave up 2 bases and V 7 bases, and 2 bases lay outside the gene matches. The germline CDR1 and CDR2 sequences are MNHEY and SMNVEV (reference sequence). The CDR3 DNA is TGTGCCAGCACTAGCGGGAGTACTGGGGCCAACGTCCTGACTTTC. Encoded protein: CASTSGSTGANVLTF. The whole variable domain, remainder taken from reference TRBV27 and TRBJ2-6, is EAQVTQNPRYLITVTGKKLTVTCSQNMNHEYMSWYRQDPGLGLRQIYYSMNVEVTDKGDVPEGYKVSRKEKRNFPLILESPSPNQTSLYFCASTSGSTGANVLTFGAGSRLTVL.

V usage is TRBV28 and J usage is TRBJ2-5; TRBD1 aligns across 10 bases. CDR1 and CDR2 from the germline V gene are MDHEN and SYDVKM. This CDR3 comprises 20 residues. V lost 3 bases to trimming and J lost 2 bases; unmatched junction nucleotides: 18. In nucleotides, the CDR3 is TGTGCCAGCAGTTTGGTGACAGGGGGCGAGGAGCAGCCGACACAAGAGACCCAGTACTTC. Its translation: CASSLVTGGEEQPTQETQYF.

The V call is TRBV24-1, the J call TRBJ2-3; possibly TRBD2 for D (7 bases). The CDR3 is 16 residues long. Germline V gene sequence: CDR1 KGHDR, CDR2 SFDVKD. V was pared by 2 bases and J by 0 bases, with 11 bases between. As DNA, the CDR3 is TGTGCCACCAGTGATTACGGGGGGCCAAGCACAGATACGCAGTATTTT. This translates into CATSDYGGPSTDTQYF.

The chain employs TRBV19 and TRBJ2-5; a possible D gene is TRBD2 (6 bases). Germline lookup yields CDR1 LNHDA and CDR2 SQIVND (reference sequence). The CDR3 loop spans 14 amino acids. Trimming cost V 6 bases and J 4 bases, with 15 bases left between them. CDR3 loop: CASSSPGRGETQYF. Written as DNA, the CDR3 is TGTGCCAGTAGCTCCCCGGGGCGGGGAGAGACCCAGTACTTC.

The rearrangement links TRBV7-9 to TRBJ1-2; D unresolved. CDR1 and CDR2 from the germline V gene are SEHNR and FQNEAQ (reference sequence). V lost 5 bases and J lost 4, with 8 bases in between. The CDR3 spans 12 residues. The CDR3 nucleotides are TGTGCCAGCAGCCATCGGCTCTATGGCTACACCTTC. Translated, it gives CASSHRLYGYTF.

The V and J genes are TRBV19 and TRBJ2-1, with TRBD1 matching 11 bases. The CDR3 is 15 amino acids. The germline V gene has CDR1 LNHDA and CDR2 SQIVND (reference sequence). With 7 bases clipped from V and 7 bases from J, the junction kept 9 bases outside the gene matches. The CDR3 spells CASKPTGTGGNEQFF. CDR3 bases: TGTGCCAGTAAGCCAACCGGGACAGGGGGGAATGAGCAGTTCTTC.

The CDR3: CASSLGSSPGTKNIQYF. The CDR3 DNA sequence: TGCGCCAGCAGTCTTGGGAGTTCACCGGGAACCAAAAACATTCAGTACTTC. The rearrangement uses TRBV5-1 and TRBJ2-4, with D possibly being TRBD2 (5 bases). The CDR3 is 17 residues long. V was cut by 5 bases and J by 2 bases, with 20 bases left in between. Per germline, CDR1 SGHRS and CDR2 YFSETQ.

The rearrangement links TRBV6-1 to TRBJ1-3; D unresolved. V shed 2 bases and J shed 3 bases, with 8 bases lying between them. CDR3 length: 14 amino acids. Germline V gene data show CDR1 as MNHNS and CDR2 as SASEGT. In DNA, the CDR3 is TGTGCCAGCAGTGAATTAGGCCGTGGAAACACCATATATTTT. Protein: CASSELGRGNTIYF.

The V and J genes are TRBV7-2 and TRBJ2-1; no definite D call. CDR3 length: 17 amino acids. From germline, CDR1 is SGHTA and CDR2 FQGNSA. Trimming stripped 0 bases from V and 0 bases from J, with 12 bases between. Here the CDR3 DNA reads TGTGCCAGCAGCTTAGCCTTCCGGCTTAGCTCCTACAATGAGCAGTTCTTC. This translates into CASSLAFRLSSYNEQFF. Looking up the rest from reference TRBV7-2 and TRBJ2-1 gives the full variable domain: GAGVSQSPSNKVTEKGKDVELRCDPISGHTALYWYRQSLGQGLEFLIYFQGNSAPDKSGLPSDRFSAERTGGSVSTLTIQRTQQEDSAVYLCASSLAFRLSSYNEQFFGPGTRLTVL.

V usage is TRBV27 and J usage is TRBJ2-3, with D hard to call. CDR1 is MNHEY, CDR2 SMNVEV, per germline (reference sequence). The germline V and J ends were trimmed by 3 bases and 2 bases, with 12 bases remaining between them. This CDR3 has 15 residues. The CDR3 region is CASSFSVKNTDTQYF. CDR3 coding DNA: TGTGCCAGCAGTTTCTCAGTGAAGAACACAGATACGCAGTATTTT.

The CDR3 loop is CASSPSVRSSYEQYF. CDR3 nucleotide sequence: TGTGCCAGCTCACCATCAGTGAGGAGCTCCTACGAGCAGTACTTC. The chain joins TRBV18 to TRBJ2-7; D call uncertain. Looked up from germline, CDR1 is KGHSH and CDR2 is LQKENI. The CDR3 covers 15 residues. Trimming pared 2 bases from V and 0 bases from J, leaving 11 bases between.

The chain joins TRBV6-1 to TRBJ1-3; unclear D gene. Germline CDR1 is MNHNS and CDR2 is SASEGT. Trimming removed 3 bases at V and 4 bases at J, with 7 bases between. This CDR3 is built from 13 residues. Here the CDR3 reads CASSEMAGNTIYF. CDR3 DNA sequence: TGTGCCAGCAGTGAGATGGCGGGAAACACCATATATTTT.

The gene calls are TRBV7-2 and TRBJ2-1; 8 bases map to TRBD2. In germline, CDR1 is SGHTA, CDR2 FQGNSA. Trimming cost V 0 bases and J 10 bases; bases outside gene matches: 2. The CDR3 totals 13 residues. The CDR3, as DNA: TGTGCCAGCAGCTTAGCCCGACTAGCGGAGCAGTTCTTC. Residues: CASSLARLAEQFF.

V is TRBV4-2 and J is TRBJ2-2, with 8 nucleotides matching TRBD2. The CDR3 loop spans 17 amino acids. CDR1 and CDR2 (germline): LGHNA, YNFKEQ. J lost 2 bases, V lost 6 bases, and 11 bases had no gene match. CDR3 loop: CASRQLAANRNTGELFF. The CDR3 DNA reads TGTGCCAGCAGACAACTAGCGGCCAATAGAAACACCGGGGAGCTGTTTTTT.

The rearrangement links TRBV27 to TRBJ1-2; 7 bases agree with TRBD1. The CDR3 consists of 14 residues. From germline, CDR1 is MNHEY and CDR2 SMNVEV (reference sequence). V was clipped by 6 bases and J by 4 bases; unmatched bases: 8. The CDR3 DNA follows: TGTGCCAGCAGACGACAGGGAAACGCCTATGGCTACACCTTC. It yields the protein CASRRQGNAYGYTF.

The V call is TRBV27, the J call TRBJ1-5, with D perhaps matching TRBD1 (6 bases). Germline CDR1 reads MNHEY; CDR2 reads SMNVEV (reference sequence). Trimming removed 6 bases from V and 6 bases from J, with 15 bases in between. This CDR3 has 14 amino acids. CDR3: CASSPAGVTQPQHF. CDR3 coding DNA: TGTGCCAGCAGCCCCGCAGGGGTCACTCAGCCCCAGCATTTT.